This T cell receptor beta chain was sequenced in a study of cytomegalovirus exposure and HLA in healthy donors. The study ran its PCR with 60 Vbeta and 13 Jbeta primers. Assay used: immunoSEQ multiplex PCR; TCRdb lists only in-frame clones, some missing. In the table there are some 110,000 clones, over 8% of which are singletons. Germline assignment: CDR1 MGHRA and CDR2 YSYEKL. This CDR3 comprises 16 residues. V lost 2 bases, J lost 5 bases, and 8 bases stayed unmatched. The V gene is TRBV4-1, the J gene TRBJ1-5; 8 bases are shared with TRBD1. This TCR was recovered from a man aged 25 to 45 in good health and CMV-seronegative. Source material: PBMCs. The CDR3 sequence: CASSQTDRGGDQPQHF. As DNA, the CDR3 is TGCGCCAGCAGCCAAACCGACAGGGGTGGCGATCAGCCCCAGCATTTT.